The 29 T cell receptor beta chains given below trace back to one sample, sequenced in a study of early T cells in non-severe SARS-CoV-2 infection. TCRdb recomputed calls from the 5' RACE reads with MiXCR, one row per CDR3 protein. Of tens of thousands of distinct CDR3 sequences in the sample, 9.5% to 15% are singletons; the top ten hold about 4.6%. The specimen was whole blood, collected at baseline. The receptors here all came from an adult who was a healthcare worker with PCR-confirmed SARS-CoV-2 infection or an uninfected control (not recorded which).

V usage is TRBV5-1 and J usage is TRBJ1-1; no clear D gene. Germline CDR1 reads SGHRS; CDR2 reads YFSETQ. V gave up 0 bases and J gave up 7 bases, with 13 bases separating them. The CDR3 length is 14 residues. CDR3 sequence: CASSLGMANDEAFF. CDR3 sequence (DNA): TGCGCCAGCAGCTTGGGAATGGCGAACGATGAAGCTTTCTTT. The full variable domain, its missing parts supplied by reference TRBV5-1 and TRBJ1-1, is KAGVTQTPRYLIKTRGQQVTLSCSPISGHRSVSWYQQTPGQGLQFLFEYFSETQRNKGNFPGRFSGRQFSNSRSEMNVSTLELGDSALYLCASSLGMANDEAFFGQGTRLTVV.

The genes are TRBV12-3 or TRBV12-4 and TRBJ1-6, with TRBD1 as a possible D gene (6 bases). V lost 9 bases and J lost 1, with 16 bases in between. This CDR3 is built from 16 residues. The CDR3 sequence: CASRKQGTSYNSPLHF. CDR3 DNA: TGTGCCAGTCGAAAGCAGGGGACGTCCTATAATTCACCCCTCCACTTT.

This CDR3 is CASSLAGGVVNEQFF. CDR3 DNA sequence: TGTGCCAGCAGTTTAGCCGGGGGGGTGGTAAACGAGCAGTTCTTC. This chain uses TRBV12-3 or TRBV12-4 with TRBJ2-1; 8 bases align to TRBD2. The CDR3 sequence is 15 residues long. With V trimmed by 0 bases and J by 10 bases, 8 bases remained unmatched.

This clonotype came up many times. The chain is built from TRBV11-2 and TRBJ2-1; the match to TRBD2 covers 8 bases. V trimming: 5 bases; J trimming: 5 bases; junction bases outside the gene matches: 8. In germline, CDR1 is SGHAT, CDR2 FQNNGV. The CDR3 is 15 amino acids. CDR3: CASSTAGTSHNEQFF. DNA for the CDR3: TGTGCCAGCAGCACCGCCGGGACTAGTCACAATGAGCAGTTCTTC.

This clonotype was counted between two and nine times. This chain uses TRBV6-5 with TRBJ2-2; D remains unclear. Trimming left V 2 bases short and J 5 bases short, with 6 bases between. Germline V gives CDR1 MNHEY, CDR2 SVGAGI. The CDR3 contains 13 residues. This CDR3 reads CASSYDRTGELFF. CDR3 nucleotide sequence: TGTGCCAGCAGTTACGACCGGACCGGGGAGCTGTTTTTT.

This clonotype was observed a few times. The J gene is TRBJ1-1, the V gene TRBV6-6; D gene uncertain. The CDR3 is 13 amino acids. Germline values: CDR1 MNHNY, CDR2 SVGAGI (reference sequence). Trimming removed 5 bases from V and 11 bases from J, with 18 bases in between. The CDR3 loop is CASSPSLGSGAFF. DNA for the CDR3: TGTGCCAGCAGTCCTAGTTTGGGTTCGGGCGCTTTCTTT.

There are many counts of this clonotype. The chain combines TRBV19 with TRBJ2-1; D is ambiguous. Germline loops: CDR1 LNHDA, CDR2 SQIVND (reference sequence). V dropped 5 bases and J dropped 10 bases, with 21 bases sitting between them. The CDR3 loop spans 15 amino acids. The CDR3 nucleotides are TGTGCCAGTAGTCCTTCACGGAGCCGCCCCGGCGAGCAGTTCTTC. Translated, it gives CASSPSRSRPGEQFF. The full variable domain, in which reference TRBV19 and TRBJ2-1 provide the parts outside the CDR3, is DGGITQSPKYLFRKEGQNVTLSCEQNLNHDAMYWYRQDPGQGLRLIYYSQIVNDFQKGDIAEGYSVSREKKESFPLTVTSAQKNPTAFYLCASSPSRSRPGEQFFGPGTRLTVL.

The chain has TRBV6-1 and TRBJ2-1; the match to TRBD2 covers 7 bases. With V trimmed by 6 bases and J by 6 bases, 11 bases remained unmatched. The V gene's germline CDR1 is MNHNS and CDR2 SASEGT. This CDR3 contains 15 residues. The CDR3 DNA reads TGTGCCAGCAGACCAGGGAGGGCCTCAGCCAATGAGCAGTTCTTC. Its translation is CASRPGRASANEQFF.

J is TRBJ2-2 and V is TRBV28; D is uncertain. V was shortened by 5 bases and J by 1 base, with 5 bases between the two germline ends. The CDR3 has 13 residues. In germline, CDR1 is MDHEN, CDR2 SYDVKM. CDR3 sequence (DNA): TGTGCCAGCAGTCCCCAGAACACCGGGGAGCTGTTTTTT. Its translation is CASSPQNTGELFF. The complete variable domain, with remaining parts taken from reference TRBV28 and TRBJ2-2, reads DVKVTQSSRYLVKRTGEKVFLECVQDMDHENMFWYRQDPGLGLRLIYFSYDVKMKEKGDIPEGYSVSREKKERFSLILESASTNQTSMYLCASSPQNTGELFFGEGSRLTVL.

This clonotype was observed many times. Written as DNA, the CDR3 is TGTGCCAGCAGCTTGGTGACGGAGGGGTATGAGCAGTTCTTC. Translating it yields CASSLVTEGYEQFF. The J gene is TRBJ2-1, the V gene TRBV7-6; perhaps TRBD2 as D (6 bases). Looked up from germline, CDR1 is SGHVS and CDR2 is FNYEAQ. The CDR3 covers 14 residues. V was trimmed by 3 bases and J by 8 bases, leaving 14 bases between them.

Ten or more counts support this clonotype. The chain combines TRBV12-3 or TRBV12-4 with TRBJ1-6, with a tentative D call TRBD1 (6 bases). CDR3 length: 13 amino acids. V dropped 5 bases and J dropped 4 bases, with 6 bases sitting between them. The CDR3 coding sequence is TGTGCCAGCAGTGGACAGTATAATTCACCCCTCCACTTT. This codes for CASSGQYNSPLHF.

This sequence joins TRBV29-1 and TRBJ2-1; D ambiguous. The CDR3 has 10 amino acids. In germline, CDR1 is SQVTM, CDR2 ANQGSEA. Trimming removed 7 bases at V and 7 bases at J, with 8 bases between. The CDR3: CSGRVNEQFF. As DNA, the CDR3 is TGCAGCGGAAGGGTGAATGAGCAGTTCTTC.

This clonotype was recorded a few times. The CDR3 spells CASTRDLPPGELFF. The CDR3 DNA reads TGTGCCAGTACCCGGGACTTACCCCCCGGGGAGCTGTTTTTT. This chain connects TRBV19 to TRBJ2-2, with D tentatively TRBD2 (6 bases). Germline-derived CDR1 and CDR2 are LNHDA and SQIVND (reference sequence). The CDR3 consists of 14 residues. Between the trimmed V and J ends, which lost 7 bases and 6 bases, there was a span of 15 bases.

This clonotype was observed a handful of times. The chain carries TRBV11-2 and TRBJ1-6; D is unclear. CDR1 is SGHAT and CDR2 is FQNNGV in the germline V gene. Trimming took off 5 bases at V and 0 bases at J, with 8 bases between the two ends. The CDR3 length is 15 residues. CDR3 bases: TGTGCCAGCAGCCCGGCCTTCTCCTATAATTCACCCCTCCACTTT. Protein sequence: CASSPAFSYNSPLHF.

This clonotype occurred a few times. The chain joins TRBV2 to TRBJ1-1, with 12 bases aligning to TRBD1. CDR3 length: 16 amino acids. Germline V lookup: CDR1 SNHLY, CDR2 FYNNEI. The J segment lost 4 bases and the V segment lost 5 bases, leaving 8 bases of the junction unmatched. The CDR3, as DNA: TGTGCCAGCAGTAGGGACAGGGGGCGAGGGGGCACTGAAGCTTTCTTT. It is translated as CASSRDRGRGGTEAFF.

This clonotype has a count of ten or more. V and J are TRBV7-9 and TRBJ2-5; no firm D call. Trimming removed 6 bases from V and 0 bases from J, with 5 bases in between. Germline assignment: CDR1 SEHNR and CDR2 FQNEAQ (reference sequence). The CDR3 sequence is 12 residues long. CDR3 loop: CASRHYQETQYF. CDR3 coding DNA: TGTGCCAGCAGGCATTACCAAGAGACCCAGTACTTC.

The CDR3 loop reads CASSLIPNANTGELFF. Written as DNA, the CDR3 is TGTGCCAGCAGCTTAATCCCAAACGCGAACACCGGGGAGCTGTTTTTT. The chain carries TRBV7-6 and TRBJ2-2; D uncertain. V lost 2 bases to trimming and J lost 0 bases, with 10 bases between them. The germline CDR1 and CDR2 sequences are SGHVS and FNYEAQ. The CDR3 consists of 16 residues.

The chain couples TRBV20-1 to TRBJ2-7; D is perhaps TRBD1 (5 bases). The V and J ends lost 2 bases and 5 bases respectively, with 10 bases between them. Germline V gives CDR1 DFQATT, CDR2 SNEGSKA (reference sequence). This CDR3 has 12 residues. CDR3 protein: CSARTGTDEQYF. DNA for the CDR3: TGCAGTGCTAGAACAGGCACCGACGAGCAGTACTTC.

This chain joins TRBV30 and TRBJ2-7, with D unresolved. The length of the CDR3 is 13 residues. CDR1 and CDR2 from the germline V gene are GTSNPN and SVGIG (reference sequence). V was cut by 2 bases and J by 7 bases, with 15 bases left in between. This CDR3 is CAWSRLSQEEQYF. The CDR3 bases are TGTGCCTGGAGTCGCCTGAGTCAGGAAGAGCAGTACTTC.

The rearrangement joins TRBV2 to TRBJ2-2, with TRBD1 matching over 8 bases. With 8 bases clipped from V and 1 base from J, the junction kept 3 bases outside the gene matches. In germline, CDR1 is SNHLY, CDR2 FYNNEI. This CDR3 region has 14 residues. The CDR3 DNA reads TGTGCCAGCGCGGGGACAGGGAACACCGGGGAGCTGTTTTTT. It is translated as CASAGTGNTGELFF.

This clonotype occurred a few times. V gene TRBV5-4 combines with J gene TRBJ2-2; D assignment may be TRBD1 or TRBD2 (6 bases each). V shed 3 bases and J shed 3 bases, with 18 bases lying between them. Germline V gene sequence: CDR1 SGHNT, CDR2 YYREEE (reference sequence). CDR3 length: 17 residues. The CDR3 sequence: CASSSVRGTPDTGELFF. The CDR3 bases are TGTGCCAGCAGCTCCGTTCGGGGGACACCTGACACCGGGGAGCTGTTTTTT.

The chain has TRBV20-1 and TRBJ2-3, with 8 positions matching TRBD2. This CDR3 comprises 16 residues. J gave up 4 bases and V 1 base, and 10 bases lay outside the gene matches. Germline assignment: CDR1 DFQATT and CDR2 SNEGSKA (reference sequence). Here the CDR3 reads CSARVLGMGLADTQYF. The CDR3 nucleotides read TGCAGTGCTAGAGTGTTAGGGATGGGACTAGCAGATACGCAGTATTTT.

The table lists this clonotype with a few counts. The gene calls are TRBV12-3 or TRBV12-4 and TRBJ2-2; D is unclear. The CDR3 is made up of 16 amino acids. Trimming left V 1 base short and J 4 bases short, with 13 bases between. The CDR3 protein is CASSLGSKRATGELFF. The CDR3 DNA reads TGTGCCAGCAGTTTAGGTTCCAAAAGGGCCACCGGGGAGCTGTTTTTT.

The chain combines TRBV3-1 with TRBJ2-2, with D tentatively TRBD2 (6 bases). Looked up from germline, CDR1 is LGHDT and CDR2 is YNNKEL (reference sequence). The V and J ends lost 9 bases and 3 bases respectively, with 14 bases between them. This CDR3 is 14 amino acids long. This CDR3 reads CASIGSRDTGELFF. CDR3 nucleotides: TGTGCCAGTATCGGGAGCAGGGACACCGGGGAGCTGTTTTTT.

The chain links TRBV6-2 or TRBV6-3 to TRBJ1-6; TRBD1 matches at 8 bases. Trimming cost V 6 bases and J 7 bases; bases outside gene matches: 5. Germline-derived CDR1 and CDR2 are MNHEY and SVGEGT. This CDR3 region has 14 residues. CDR3: CASSLGQGNSPLHF. The CDR3 coding sequence is TGTGCCAGCAGCCTCGGACAGGGCAATTCACCCCTCCACTTT.

The J gene is TRBJ1-2, the V gene TRBV5-5; D gene uncertain. The CDR3 is made up of 13 amino acids. The germline V gene has CDR1 SGHKS and CDR2 YYEKEE (reference sequence). The ends were cut back, 0 bases at V and 5 bases at J, with 8 bases in the middle. The CDR3 coding sequence is TGTGCCAGCAGCTTGGACGTTAATTATGGCTACACCTTC. Its protein product is CASSLDVNYGYTF.

This clonotype was counted once. The chain is built from TRBV14 and TRBJ2-3; D is uncertain. The length of the CDR3 is 13 residues. V lost 0 bases to trimming and J lost 5 bases, with 6 bases between them. The germline V gene encodes CDR1 SGHDN and CDR2 FVKESK. CDR3 sequence reads: CASSQDRLDTQYF. The CDR3, as DNA: TGTGCCAGCAGCCAAGATAGGTTAGATACGCAGTATTTT.

This clonotype has just a few counts. This chain connects TRBV5-1 to TRBJ2-7; D gene ambiguous. The CDR3 loop spans 12 amino acids. V shed 1 base and J shed 1 base, with 3 bases lying between them. Germline V gene sequence: CDR1 SGHRS, CDR2 YFSETQ. CDR3 residues: CASSLTSYEQYF. The CDR3 DNA reads as TGCGCCAGCAGCTTGACATCCTACGAGCAGTACTTC.

This clonotype showed up just a few times. The chain employs TRBV19 and TRBJ2-2; possibly TRBD1 for D (6 bases). The CDR3 totals 15 residues. From germline, CDR1 is LNHDA and CDR2 SQIVND (reference sequence). V was pared by 7 bases and J by 2 bases, with 14 bases between. CDR3 sequence reads: CASTPGHLNTGELFF. In nucleotides, the CDR3 is TGTGCCAGTACACCGGGACATCTAAACACCGGGGAGCTGTTTTTT. Drawing the rest from reference TRBV19 and TRBJ2-2, the complete variable domain is DGGITQSPKYLFRKEGQNVTLSCEQNLNHDAMYWYRQDPGQGLRLIYYSQIVNDFQKGDIAEGYSVSREKKESFPLTVTSAQKNPTAFYLCASTPGHLNTGELFFGEGSRLTVL.